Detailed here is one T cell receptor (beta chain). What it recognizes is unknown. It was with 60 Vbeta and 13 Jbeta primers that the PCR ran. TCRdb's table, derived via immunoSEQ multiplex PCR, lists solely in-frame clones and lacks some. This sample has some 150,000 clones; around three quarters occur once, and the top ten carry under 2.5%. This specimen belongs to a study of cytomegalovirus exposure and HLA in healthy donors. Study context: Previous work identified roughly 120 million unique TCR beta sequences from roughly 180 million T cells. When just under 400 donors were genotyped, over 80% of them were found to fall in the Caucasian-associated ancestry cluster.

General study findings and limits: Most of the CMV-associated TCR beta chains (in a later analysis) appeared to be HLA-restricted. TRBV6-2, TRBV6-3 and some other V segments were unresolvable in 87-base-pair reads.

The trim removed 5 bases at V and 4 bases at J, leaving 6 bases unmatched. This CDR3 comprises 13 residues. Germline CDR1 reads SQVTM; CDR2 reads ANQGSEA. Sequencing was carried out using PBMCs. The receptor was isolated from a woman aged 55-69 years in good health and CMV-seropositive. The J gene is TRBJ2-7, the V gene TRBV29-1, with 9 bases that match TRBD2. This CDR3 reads CSVQASGTYEQYF. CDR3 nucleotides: TGCAGCGTTCAGGCTAGCGGGACGTACGAGCAGTACTTC.